The 19 T cell receptor beta chains in this list originate from one sample, sequenced in a study of blood T cells in healthy people across ages. Sample-barcoded 5' priming and a J-beta primer mix drove a second PCR of about 6 to 11 cycles. TCRdb called the 5' RACE reads again in MiXCR, with one record for every CDR3 protein. The sample records about 830,000 distinct CDR3 sequences, around 62% being singletons. Sequenced input: blood. Source of these receptors: a man younger than 40 in good health.

The chain carries TRBV20-1 and TRBJ2-7; 8 bases are shared with TRBD1. CDR1 is DFQATT, CDR2 SNEGSKA, per germline (reference sequence). The CDR3 sequence is 17 residues long. Trimming at V came to 0 bases and at J to 2 bases, leaving 12 bases not matched to a gene. CDR3: CSARDRPGQGGAYEQYF. The DNA of the CDR3 is TGCAGTGCTAGAGATCGACCCGGACAGGGAGGTGCCTACGAGCAGTACTTC.

The chain links TRBV12-3 or TRBV12-4 to TRBJ2-5; 8 nucleotides match TRBD1. The ends lost 5 bases at V and 11 bases at J; junction bases unmatched: 10. The CDR3 loop spans 13 amino acids. The chain's CDR3 is CASSIDRGKGQYF. The CDR3, as DNA: TGTGCCAGCAGTATCGACAGGGGCAAAGGGCAGTACTTC.

The chain joins TRBV5-1 to TRBJ2-3; TRBD2 agrees at 10 bases. After removal of 7 bases from V and 3 bases from J, the junction contained 8 bases not matched to a gene. The CDR3 is 15 amino acids. Germline CDR1 reads SGHRS; CDR2 reads YFSETQ. The chain's CDR3 is CASRGKGLATDTQYF. The CDR3 DNA is TGCGCCAGCCGGGGGAAGGGACTAGCGACAGATACGCAGTATTTT.

This clonotype showed up just a few times. V usage is TRBV11-2 and J usage is TRBJ2-1; tentatively, D is TRBD1 (5 bases). CDR3 length equals 13 residues. Germline values: CDR1 SGHAT, CDR2 FQNNGV. The V and J ends lost 5 bases and 6 bases respectively, with 11 bases between them. CDR3 loop: CASSPPGANEQFF. DNA of the CDR3: TGTGCCAGCAGCCCTCCTGGGGCCAATGAGCAGTTCTTC. The full variable domain, in which reference TRBV11-2 and TRBJ2-1 provide the parts outside the CDR3, is EAGVAQSPRYKIIEKRQSVAFWCNPISGHATLYWYQQILGQGPKLLIQFQNNGVVDDSQLPKDRFSAERLKGVDSTLKIQPAKLEDSAVYLCASSPPGANEQFFGPGTRLTVL.

V usage is TRBV5-4 and J usage is TRBJ1-2; tentatively, D is TRBD1 (5 bases). Germline V gene lookup returns CDR1 SGHNT and CDR2 YYREEE (reference sequence). This CDR3 spans 14 amino acids. Trimming stripped 2 bases from V and 8 bases from J, with 16 bases between. For the CDR3, the DNA is TGTGCCAGCAGCTTAGACAGACTTCCTTTCGGCTACACCTTC. Translation: CASSLDRLPFGYTF.

This chain links TRBV6-6 with TRBJ2-5; no clear D gene. V was clipped by 7 bases and J by 3 bases, with 9 bases between them. CDR1 is MNHNY and CDR2 is SVGAGI in the germline V gene (reference sequence). The CDR3 sequence is 12 residues long. The CDR3 spells CASKAAEETQYF. CDR3 in DNA: TGTGCCAGCAAGGCCGCAGAAGAGACCCAGTACTTC.

This clonotype was seen only once. The J gene is TRBJ1-6, the V gene TRBV30, with D maybe TRBD1 (5 bases). Trimming took off 4 bases at V and 5 bases at J, with 12 bases between the two ends. Germline V gene data show CDR1 as GTSNPN and CDR2 as SVGIG (reference sequence). The CDR3 is made up of 14 amino acids. The CDR3 DNA follows: TGTGCCTGGAACCTCAGGGCGAATAATTCACCCCTCCACTTT. Translating gives CAWNLRANNSPLHF.

This clonotype came up a few times. J is TRBJ2-4 and V is TRBV4-3, with a tentative D call TRBD1 (6 bases). TRBJ2-7 matches the DNA end more closely, so the J call is doubtful. Germline CDR1 is LGHNA and CDR2 is YSLEER. The CDR3 extends over 14 amino acids. The CDR3 nucleotides read TGCGCCAGCAGCCTAGAAACAGGGTCGGACGAGCAGTACTTC. Its translation is CASSLETGSDEQYF.

In this sample, this clonotype turned up many times. J is TRBJ2-1 and V is TRBV6-5; perhaps TRBD2 as D (6 bases). Looked up from germline, CDR1 is MNHEY and CDR2 is SVGAGI. The CDR3 extends over 13 amino acids. Trimming shortened V by 6 bases and J by 4 bases, and 10 bases separated the two germline ends. CDR3 region: CASRGGGYNEQFF. Here the CDR3 DNA reads TGTGCCAGCAGGGGAGGAGGGTACAATGAGCAGTTCTTC.

This chain connects TRBV24-1 to TRBJ2-1; TRBD1 matches at 7 bases. V shed 3 bases and J 7 bases; nucleotides not matched to a gene: 14. The V gene's germline CDR1 is KGHDR and CDR2 SFDVKD. The CDR3 spans 17 residues. CDR3 sequence: CATSDQTTGTEGNEQFF. The DNA of the CDR3 is TGTGCCACCAGTGATCAAACGACAGGGACCGAGGGGAATGAGCAGTTCTTC.

V gene TRBV5-1 combines with J gene TRBJ2-1; D remains ambiguous. V dropped 1 base and J dropped 7 bases, with 18 bases sitting between them. Germline-derived CDR1 and CDR2 are SGHRS and YFSETQ. This CDR3 has 16 residues. In DNA, the CDR3 is TGCGCCAGCAGCTTGAAGGTGGTTCAGAACTCGAATGAGCAGTTCTTC. Its protein product is CASSLKVVQNSNEQFF. The complete variable domain, with remaining parts taken from reference TRBV5-1 and TRBJ2-1, reads KAGVTQTPRYLIKTRGQQVTLSCSPISGHRSVSWYQQTPGQGLQFLFEYFSETQRNKGNFPGRFSGRQFSNSRSEMNVSTLELGDSALYLCASSLKVVQNSNEQFFGPGTRLTVL.

The V gene is TRBV10-3, the J gene TRBJ2-1, with 9 nucleotides matching TRBD1. The germline V gene encodes CDR1 ENHRY and CDR2 SYGVKD. The length of the CDR3 is 14 residues. V lost 2 bases and J lost 11; bases outside the gene matches: 7. The CDR3 region has the DNA TGTGCCATCAGTGAGGGGACAGGGTCGATGAAGCAGTTCTTC. Protein product: CAISEGTGSMKQFF.

Turning to this clonotype: Just one base apart from a much larger clone, this may be a read error. The gene calls are TRBV2 and TRBJ2-1; 11 bases match TRBD2. Unmatched junction bases numbered 5, after V lost 6 bases and J lost 4 bases. CDR3 length equals 15 residues. Germline CDR1 SNHLY, CDR2 FYNNEI. DNA for the CDR3: TGTGCCAGCAGAGTTAGCGGGGGGGCTTACAATGAGCAGTTCTTC. Its translation: CASRVSGGAYNEQFF.

The rearrangement joins TRBV5-6 to TRBJ2-1, with TRBD2 matching 9 bases. The germline gives CDR1 SGHDT, CDR2 YYEEEE. This CDR3 has 15 residues. V lost 4 bases, J lost 5 bases, and 7 bases stayed unmatched. In DNA form, the CDR3 reads TGTGCCAGCAGCCCGGGACTAGCCGGGAACAATGAGCAGTTCTTC. Protein: CASSPGLAGNNEQFF.

A few counts support this clonotype. V and J are TRBV12-3 or TRBV12-4 and TRBJ2-7, with a weak D call TRBD2 (6 bases). The germline V and J ends were trimmed by 7 bases and 2 bases, with 12 bases remaining between them. The CDR3 is made up of 13 amino acids. CDR3 protein: CASTWGLPYEQYF. Here the CDR3 DNA reads TGTGCCAGCACCTGGGGACTCCCCTACGAGCAGTACTTC.

V is TRBV18 and J is TRBJ2-5; no firm D call. There are 13 residues in the CDR3. CDR1 is KGHSH, CDR2 LQKENI, per germline. V lost 2 bases and J 3 bases, leaving 7 bases between the germline ends. The DNA of the CDR3 is TGTGCCAGCTCACCAGGAAGCGAAGAGACCCAGTACTTC. It encodes CASSPGSEETQYF.

This clonotype was counted only a few times. The chain uses TRBV28 and TRBJ1-2, with D possibly matching TRBD1 (6 bases). CDR3 length: 12 residues. Germline CDR1 reads MDHEN; CDR2 reads SYDVKM. The V gene lost 10 bases and the J gene lost 4 bases, with 13 bases spanning the gap. CDR3 DNA sequence: TGTGCCACTCCGGACAGAGCCTATGGCTACACCTTC. It is translated as CATPDRAYGYTF.

This rearrangement joins TRBV5-5 to TRBJ2-3; 9 bases are a match to TRBD1. Germline V gives CDR1 SGHKS, CDR2 YYEKEE (reference sequence). Trimming at V came to 1 base and at J to 5 bases, leaving 5 bases not matched to a gene. This CDR3 contains 15 residues. Here the CDR3 DNA reads TGTGCCAGCAGCTTGAAGGGACAGGGTGTAGATACGCAGTATTTT. Translated, it gives CASSLKGQGVDTQYF.

The chain carries TRBV20-1 and TRBJ1-4; D not certain. The germline V gene has CDR1 DFQATT and CDR2 SNEGSKA (reference sequence). The CDR3 has 15 residues. V lost 1 base and J lost 7, with 16 bases in between. The CDR3 region has the DNA TGCAGTGCTAGAGGTCACGCTGGGTATTCTGAAAAACTGTTTTTT. This encodes CSARGHAGYSEKLFF.